Listed below are T cell receptor beta chains from one sample, sequenced in a study of T cell responses to AZD1222 COVID-19 vaccine. Produced via immunoSEQ multiplex PCR; TCRdb's table is partial and in-frame only. This table holds 95,000 to 150,000 clones, roughly 90% found once. The sample in question was peripheral blood, obtained on day 0 of AZD1222 vaccination. These receptors originate from an adult in good health. Both conserved end residues are part of each CDR3. D genes are given only for firm matches. Clone sizes are given selectively: once, few, many, or a class where the clone is expanded.

d_call j_call clone_size v_call cdr3_aa cdr3_nt
NA TRBJ1-6 once TRBV7-6 CASSRGPYRVKNSPLHF TGTGCCAGCAGTCGCGGACCTTACAGGGTGAAGAATTCACCCCTCCACTTT
TRBD2 TRBJ2-7 NA TRBV19 CASSMGTGGKNEQYF TGTGCCAGTAGTATGGGTACGGGGGGGAAAAACGAGCAGTACTTC
TRBD1 TRBJ2-7 NA TRBV6-5 CASSYRGQGAFWQYF TGTGCCAGCAGTTACAGGGGACAGGGTGCGTTCTGGCAGTACTTC
NA TRBJ1-3 NA TRBV3-1/TRBV3-2 CASSQARRGNTIYF TGTGCCAGCAGCCAAGCGCGAAGAGGAAACACCATATATTTT
NA TRBJ2-5 NA TRBV12-5 CASGLEKAENPYQETQYF TGTGCTAGTGGTTTGGAAAAAGCAGAAAACCCGTACCAAGAGACCCAGTACTTC
NA TRBJ1-2 NA TRBV5-5 CASSLAGFGYTF TGTGCCAGCAGCTTGGCGGGGTTTGGCTACACCTTC
NA TRBJ1-1 NA TRBV5-4 CASSFSNWNTEAFF TGTGCCAGCAGCTTCTCTAACTGGAACACTGAAGCTTTCTTT
TRBD1 TRBJ1-3 NA TRBV5-1 CASSSRQGSSGNTIYF TGCGCCAGCAGCTCCCGACAGGGTAGCTCTGGAAACACCATATATTTT
NA TRBJ2-2 NA TRBV7-8 CASSLGTILTGELFF TGTGCCAGCAGCCTGGGGACAATATTGACCGGGGAGCTGTTTTTT
TRBD2 TRBJ2-7 NA TRBV28 CASSLLPGGRYEQYF TGTGCCAGCAGTTTGCTCCCGGGAGGACGATACGAGCAGTACTTC
NA TRBJ1-3 NA TRBV7-9 CASSRFFLGSGNTIYF TGTGCCAGCAGCCGCTTTTTTCTAGGATCTGGAAACACCATATATTTT
NA TRBJ1-1 NA TRBV12-3/TRBV12-4 CASSGLNTEAFF TGTGCCAGCAGCGGGCTGAACACTGAAGCTTTCTTT
TRBD2 TRBJ2-1 NA TRBV5-1 CASRVSGGYNEQFF TGCGCCAGCAGGGTTAGCGGGGGTTACAATGAGCAGTTCTTC
TRBD1 TRBJ2-3 NA TRBV10-3 CAITTGVSTDTQYF TGTGCCATCACCACAGGGGTTAGCACAGATACGCAGTATTTT
TRBD2 TRBJ2-3 once TRBV27 CASSLSAGTSSTPTDTQYF TGTGCCAGCAGTTTATCGGCGGGGACTAGTTCGACACCCACAGATACGCAGTATTTT